This note documents a single T cell receptor beta chain sequence. The CDR3 contains 11 residues. The germline V and J ends were trimmed by 8 bases and 7 bases, with 10 bases remaining between them. The sample is drawn from a study of blood T cell repertoires in COVID-19. Study-wide context: T cells, B-cell-depleted T cells, or PBMCs supplied cDNA or gDNA.

Only in-frame clones appear in the TCRdb table, and some are missing; sequencing was by immunoSEQ multiplex PCR. The table shows approximately 120,000 clones, with 90% occurring only once. The sequence derives from a human donor in a cohort sampled during active COVID-19. The sample was peripheral blood. The rearrangement joins TRBV12-3 or TRBV12-4 to TRBJ2-3, with D maybe TRBD1 (5 bases). The chain's CDR3 is CASGASHTQYF. The CDR3 nucleotides read TGTGCCAGCGGGGCGTCCCATACGCAGTATTTT.